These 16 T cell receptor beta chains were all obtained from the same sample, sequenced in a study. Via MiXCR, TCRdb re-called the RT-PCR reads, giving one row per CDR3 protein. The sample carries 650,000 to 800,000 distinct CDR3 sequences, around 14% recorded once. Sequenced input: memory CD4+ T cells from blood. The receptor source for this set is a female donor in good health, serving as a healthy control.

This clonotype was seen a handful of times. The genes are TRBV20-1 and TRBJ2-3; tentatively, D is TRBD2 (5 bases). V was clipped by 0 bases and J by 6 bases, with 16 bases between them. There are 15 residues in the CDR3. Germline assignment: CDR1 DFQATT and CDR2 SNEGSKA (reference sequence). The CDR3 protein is CSARDLRTGADTQYF. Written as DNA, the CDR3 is TGCAGTGCTAGAGATCTAAGGACTGGAGCGGATACGCAGTATTTT.

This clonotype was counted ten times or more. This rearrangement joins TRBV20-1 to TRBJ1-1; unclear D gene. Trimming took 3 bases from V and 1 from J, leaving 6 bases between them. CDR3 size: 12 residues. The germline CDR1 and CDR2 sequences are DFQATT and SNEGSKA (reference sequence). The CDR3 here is CSARKANTEAFF. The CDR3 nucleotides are TGCAGTGCTAGGAAGGCGAACACTGAAGCTTTCTTT.

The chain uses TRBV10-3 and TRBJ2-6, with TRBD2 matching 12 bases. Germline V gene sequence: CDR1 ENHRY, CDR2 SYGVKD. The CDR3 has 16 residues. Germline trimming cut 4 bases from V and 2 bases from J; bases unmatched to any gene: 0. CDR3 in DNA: TGTGCCATCAGTGGACTAGCGGGAGCTGGGGCCAACGTCCTGACTTTC. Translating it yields CAISGLAGAGANVLTF.

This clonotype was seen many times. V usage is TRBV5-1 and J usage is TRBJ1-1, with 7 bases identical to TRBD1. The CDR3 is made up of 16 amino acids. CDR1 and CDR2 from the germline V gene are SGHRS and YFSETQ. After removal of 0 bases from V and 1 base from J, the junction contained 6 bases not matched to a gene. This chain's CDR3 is CASSLGAGTANTEAFF. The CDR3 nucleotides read TGCGCCAGCAGCTTGGGAGCCGGGACAGCGAACACTGAAGCTTTCTTT.

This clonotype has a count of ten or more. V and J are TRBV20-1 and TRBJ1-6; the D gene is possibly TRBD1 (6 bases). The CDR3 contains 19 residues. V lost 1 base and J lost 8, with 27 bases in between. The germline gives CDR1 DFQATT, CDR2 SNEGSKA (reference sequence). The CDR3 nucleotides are TGCAGTGCTAGAGGTTCTCGGTTCGGGACATCAAGTCGGGATTCACCCCTCCACTTT. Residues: CSARGSRFGTSSRDSPLHF.

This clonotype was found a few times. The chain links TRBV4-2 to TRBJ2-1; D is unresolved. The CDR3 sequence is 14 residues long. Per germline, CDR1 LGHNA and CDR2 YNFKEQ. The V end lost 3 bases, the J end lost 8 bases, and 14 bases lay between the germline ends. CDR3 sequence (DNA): TGTGCCAGCAGCCATGTCTGGGGTGGGGATGAGCAGTTCTTC. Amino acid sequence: CASSHVWGGDEQFF.

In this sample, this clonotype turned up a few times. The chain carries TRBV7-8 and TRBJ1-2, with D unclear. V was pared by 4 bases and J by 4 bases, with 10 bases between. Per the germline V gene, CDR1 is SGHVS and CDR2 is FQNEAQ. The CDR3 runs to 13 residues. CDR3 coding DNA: TGTGCCAGCAGCTCCCCAGGACGCTATGGCTACACCTTC. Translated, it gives CASSSPGRYGYTF.

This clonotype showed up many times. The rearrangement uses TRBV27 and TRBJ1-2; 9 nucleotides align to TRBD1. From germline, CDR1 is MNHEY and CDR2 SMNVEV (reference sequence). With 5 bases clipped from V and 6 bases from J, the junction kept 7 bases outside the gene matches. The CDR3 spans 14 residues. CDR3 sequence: CASSPIQGADGYTF. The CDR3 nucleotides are TGTGCCAGCAGTCCTATACAGGGGGCGGATGGCTACACCTTC.

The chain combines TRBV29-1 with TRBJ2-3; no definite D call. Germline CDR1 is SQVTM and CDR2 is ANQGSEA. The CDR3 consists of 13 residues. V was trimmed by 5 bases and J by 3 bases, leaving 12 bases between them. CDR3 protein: CSVIPSLTDTQYF. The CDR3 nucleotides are TGCAGCGTTATCCCCAGCCTGACAGATACGCAGTATTTT.

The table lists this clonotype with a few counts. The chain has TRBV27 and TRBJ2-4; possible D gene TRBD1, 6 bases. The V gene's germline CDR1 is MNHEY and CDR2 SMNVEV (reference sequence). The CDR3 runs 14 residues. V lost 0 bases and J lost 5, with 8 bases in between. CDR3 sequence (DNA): TGTGCCAGCAGTTTATCATGGACAGAAAACATTCAGTACTTC. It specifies CASSLSWTENIQYF.

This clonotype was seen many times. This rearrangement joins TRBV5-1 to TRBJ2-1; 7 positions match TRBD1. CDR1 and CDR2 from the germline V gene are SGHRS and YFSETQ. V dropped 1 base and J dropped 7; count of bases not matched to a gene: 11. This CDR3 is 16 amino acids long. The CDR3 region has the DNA TGCGCCAGCAGCTTGAACCAGGGGGTAAAACTTAATGAGCAGTTCTTC. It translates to CASSLNQGVKLNEQFF. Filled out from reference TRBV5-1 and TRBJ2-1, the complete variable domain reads KAGVTQTPRYLIKTRGQQVTLSCSPISGHRSVSWYQQTPGQGLQFLFEYFSETQRNKGNFPGRFSGRQFSNSRSEMNVSTLELGDSALYLCASSLNQGVKLNEQFFGPGTRLTVL.

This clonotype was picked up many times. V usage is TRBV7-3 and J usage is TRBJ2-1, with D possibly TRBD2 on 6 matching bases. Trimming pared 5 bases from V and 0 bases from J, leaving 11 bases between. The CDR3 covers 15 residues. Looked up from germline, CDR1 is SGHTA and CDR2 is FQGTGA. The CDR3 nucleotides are TGTGCCAGCAGCCCAACAGCGGGCTCCTACAATGAGCAGTTCTTC. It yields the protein CASSPTAGSYNEQFF.

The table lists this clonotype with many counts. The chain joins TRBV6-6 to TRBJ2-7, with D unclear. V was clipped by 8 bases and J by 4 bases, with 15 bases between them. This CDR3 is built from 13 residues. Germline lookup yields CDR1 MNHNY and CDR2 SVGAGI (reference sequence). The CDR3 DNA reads TGTGCCAGCCGATACCTCTCGCAGTACGAGCAGTACTTC. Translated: CASRYLSQYEQYF.

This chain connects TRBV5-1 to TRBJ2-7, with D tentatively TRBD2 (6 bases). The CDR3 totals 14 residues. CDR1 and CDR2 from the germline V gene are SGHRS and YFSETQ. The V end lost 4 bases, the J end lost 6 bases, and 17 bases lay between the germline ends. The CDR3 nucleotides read TGCGCCAGCAGCCCCCTAGCCGGGAGTGGCGAGCAGTACTTC. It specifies CASSPLAGSGEQYF.

DNA of the CDR3: TGCAGTGCTAGACCCGGGACTAGCGGGAACAATGAGCAGTTCTTC. Amino acid sequence: CSARPGTSGNNEQFF. The rearrangement links TRBV20-1 to TRBJ2-1; 13 nucleotides match TRBD2. Germline loops: CDR1 DFQATT, CDR2 SNEGSKA (reference sequence). This CDR3 region has 15 residues. The V and J ends lost 2 bases and 5 bases, in that order; junction bases with no gene match: 3.

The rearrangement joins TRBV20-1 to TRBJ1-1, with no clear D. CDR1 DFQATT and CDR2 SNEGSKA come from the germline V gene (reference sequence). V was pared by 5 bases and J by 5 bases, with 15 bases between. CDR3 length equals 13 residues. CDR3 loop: CSAPLRGWTEAFF. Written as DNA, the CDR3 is TGCAGTGCTCCCCTCCGGGGATGGACTGAAGCTTTCTTT.